This TCR beta chain was identified during a study of blood T cell repertoires in COVID-19. Overall study: There were acute and convalescent COVID-19 samples, and they came from the United States, Italy and Spain. T cells, B-cell-depleted T cells, or PBMCs supplied cDNA or gDNA.

Germline values: CDR1 ENHRY, CDR2 SYGVKD. The CDR3 is 14 residues long. V shed 6 bases and J shed 4 bases, with 15 bases lying between them. In the original analysis: Nucleated cell number was recorded as an estimate derived from reference gene primer amplification. Produced via immunoSEQ multiplex PCR; TCRdb's table is partial and in-frame only. D and trimming were read from the DNA, whereas the V and J calls and clone size are those reported in that table. The data show some 170,000 clones, roughly 86% seen once. The TCR sequence derives from a woman aged 45 to 65 with acute or convalescent COVID-19. Sequenced: peripheral blood. V is TRBV10-3 and J is TRBJ1-1; possible D gene TRBD1, 6 bases. CDR3 amino acids: CAISAHDRSTEAFF. CDR3 bases: TGTGCCATCAGCGCTCATGACAGGAGCACTGAAGCTTTCTTT.